The next 6 T cell receptor beta chains were all read from a single sample in a study of OX40 agonist ivuxolimab in advanced cancers. Repertoires were generated with immunoSEQ multiplex PCR, while TCRdb's copy carries only in-frame clones and drops some. Found here are tens of thousands of clones, 87% of them singletons; the top ten hold over 2.5%. This sample comprised CD4+ or CD8+ T cells sorted from blood, obtained in a trial of the OX40 agonist ivuxolimab. These receptors originate from an adult with an advanced solid tumor such as melanoma, head and neck, liver or kidney cancer.

The chain recombines TRBV6-5 with TRBJ1-2, with D perhaps matching TRBD1 (6 bases). V lost 0 bases and J lost 2, with 10 bases in between. Germline CDR1 and CDR2: MNHEY and SVGAGI. The CDR3 spans 15 residues. CDR3 protein: CASSYSVTGNYGYTF. In nucleotides, the CDR3 is TGTGCCAGCAGTTACTCGGTTACAGGGAACTATGGCTACACCTTC.

The J gene is TRBJ2-5, the V gene TRBV5-4; 8 bases map to TRBD1. J gave up 5 bases and V 4 bases, and 10 bases lay outside the gene matches. The CDR3 is 15 amino acids. Germline V CDR1 and CDR2: SGHNT, YYREEE (reference sequence). The CDR3 protein is CASSEDRAPWETQYF. The CDR3 coding sequence is TGTGCCAGCAGCGAGGACAGGGCGCCGTGGGAGACCCAGTACTTC.

The rearrangement links TRBV21-1 to TRBJ1-2. TRBV21-1 is flagged as a pseudogene. This CDR3 contains 11 residues. The chain's CDR3 is CASSKSDGYTF. As DNA, the CDR3 is TGTGCCAGCAGCAAGAGCGATGGCTACACCTTC.

This clone occurred a few times. The V call is TRBV19, the J call TRBJ2-5; TRBD1 matches 7 bases. The germline gives CDR1 LNHDA, CDR2 SQIVND (reference sequence). V dropped 10 bases and J dropped 2; count of bases not matched to a gene: 1. This CDR3 comprises 11 residues. The CDR3 DNA sequence: TGTGCCACGGGACAGCAAGAGACCCAGTACTTC. Protein product: CATGQQETQYF.

This chain joins TRBV10-3 and TRBJ2-3, with 7 bases matching TRBD2. CDR3 length: 15 amino acids. V shed 4 bases and J 3 bases; nucleotides not matched to a gene: 7. Germline V gives CDR1 ENHRY, CDR2 SYGVKD. The CDR3 DNA follows: TGTGCCATCAGTGTGGGCGGGAGCCCGACAGATACGCAGTATTTT. This encodes CAISVGGSPTDTQYF.

The chain joins TRBV30 to TRBJ2-2, with 10 bases matching TRBD1. The CDR3 contains 15 residues. CDR1 is GTSNPN and CDR2 is SVGIG in the germline V gene (reference sequence). The trim removed 3 bases at V and 5 bases at J, leaving 6 bases unmatched. CDR3 in amino acids: CAWRIPGQGTGELFF. CDR3 sequence (DNA): TGTGCCTGGAGGATACCGGGACAGGGGACCGGGGAGCTGTTTTTT.